This is a list of T cell receptor beta chains from one sample in a study of blood T cell repertoires in COVID-19. Using immunoSEQ multiplex PCR, the repertoire was profiled, and TCRdb retains in-frame clones only, with some absent. The sample carries approximately 140,000 clones, around 90% recorded once. The specimen was peripheral blood. Receptor source: a man aged 55 to 70 with active or convalescent COVID-19. Each CDR3 is given with its conserved first and last residue. A D gene is named only where the DNA matches it firmly. Size tells how often a clone was seen (once, few, many) or the class of an expanded clone, and some rows leave it out.

.	TRBV21-1	TRBJ1-5	.	TGTGCCAGCCATACAGGGGTTAGCAATCAGCCCCAGCATTTT	CASHTGVSNQPQHF
TRBD2	TRBV19	TRBJ2-7	.	TGTGCCAGTAGACGGGCGGGGGGCTACGAGCAGTACTTC	CASRRAGGYEQYF
TRBD1	TRBV5-1	TRBJ2-7	.	TGCGCCAGCAGCACGGGACAGGGTATATACGAGCAGTACTTC	CASSTGQGIYEQYF
.	TRBV6-2/TRBV6-3	TRBJ2-1	.	TGTGCCAGCAGTTACGATAGCAGCCTTAATGAGCAGTTCTTC	CASSYDSSLNEQFF
TRBD1	TRBV6-6	TRBJ2-7	.	TGTGCCAGCAGTTCCCCAGGGGGCTTAGACGAGCAGTACTTC	CASSSPGGLDEQYF
.	TRBV5-4	TRBJ1-6	few	TGTGCCAGCAGCTCGCGACAGGAGCATAATTCACCCCTCCACTTT	CASSSRQEHNSPLHF
TRBD1	TRBV20-1	TRBJ1-4	once	TGCAGTGCTAGTAAGGGGGCCCCAACTAATGAAAAACTGTTTTTT	CSASKGAPTNEKLFF
TRBD2	TRBV15	TRBJ2-3	.	TGTGCCACCAGCAGAGATTTTAGCGGGAGGAAAGATACGCAGTATTTT	CATSRDFSGRKDTQYF
TRBD2	TRBV5-1	TRBJ2-1	.	TGCGCCAGCAGCGTGGCTAGCGGACCGTCCTACAATGAGCAGTTCTTC	CASSVASGPSYNEQFF
TRBD1	TRBV19	TRBJ1-5	.	TGTGCCAGTAGGAAAGGGGGCGATCAGCCCCAGCATTTT	CASRKGGDQPQHF
TRBD1	TRBV19	TRBJ2-3	once	TGTGCCCTCGGGACAGCAGATACGCAGTATTTT	CALGTADTQYF
TRBD1	TRBV7-9	TRBJ1-1	.	TGTGCCAGCAGCTGGGACAGGGAGAACACTGAAGCTTTCTTT	CASSWDRENTEAFF
TRBD1	TRBV18	TRBJ1-1	.	TGTGCCAGCTCAACGACAGGGGGCCCTTACACTGAAGCTTTCTTT	CASSTTGGPYTEAFF
TRBD1	TRBV28	TRBJ1-6	few	TGTGCCAGCAGTTTATATCGCAGGGGGGATTCACCCCTCCACTTT	CASSLYRRGDSPLHF
.	TRBV19	TRBJ2-7	.	TGTGCCATTCCCCACTACGAGCAGTACTTC	CAIPHYEQYF
.	TRBV4-3	TRBJ1-2	once	TGCGCCAGCAGCCCCCAGAAGCCTGGGGGCGATGGCTACACCTTC	CASSPQKPGGDGYTF
.	TRBV2	TRBJ2-3	once	TGTGCCAGCAGTGTTCGACAGACAGATACGCAGTATTTT	CASSVRQTDTQYF
.	TRBV19	TRBJ1-1	.	TGTGCCAGTAGTATACGGGGTACTGAAGCTTTCTTT	CASSIRGTEAFF
TRBD2	TRBV5-1	TRBJ2-3	.	TGCGCCAGCAGCTTGGCCCCTGTAGCGGGAAGCACAGATACGCAGTATTTT	CASSLAPVAGSTDTQYF
.	TRBV20-1	TRBJ1-2	.	TGCAGTGCACAAACAGGCTACACCTTC	CSAQTGYTF
.	TRBV15	TRBJ2-2	.	TGTGCCACCAGCAGAGAGCGGAACACCGGGGAGCTGTTTTTT	CATSRERNTGELFF
.	TRBV7-9	TRBJ1-6	.	TGTGCCAGCAGCTTGACGACAGGATCGACGTACTATAATTCACCCCTCCACTTT	CASSLTTGSTYYNSPLHF
TRBD2	TRBV24-1	TRBJ2-7	.	TGTGCCACCAGTGACCCCACTAGCGGGGGCTACGAGCAGTACTTC	CATSDPTSGGYEQYF
.	TRBV18	TRBJ1-5	.	TGTGCCAGCTCCGCAGAATTCGTCAATCAGCCCCAGCATTTT	CASSAEFVNQPQHF
.	TRBV7-3	TRBJ1-5	.	TGTGCCAGCAGCCAAGGGGGGGATCAGCCCCAGCATTTT	CASSQGGDQPQHF
.	TRBV7-2	TRBJ1-6	.	TGTGCCAGCAGCTCGGGGGGTGTCCATTCACCCCTCCACTTT	CASSSGGVHSPLHF
TRBD2	TRBV28	TRBJ2-3	.	TGTGCCAGCAGTTTTTCTAGCGGGATAAGGACAGATACGCAGTATTTT	CASSFSSGIRTDTQYF
TRBD2	TRBV4-2	TRBJ2-3	.	TGTGCCAGCAGCCCGGGACTAGCGGCGCAGTATTTT	CASSPGLAAQYF
.	TRBV29-1	TRBJ1-1	.	TGCAGCGTTGAACGGCCCGGACAGTACACTGAAGCTTTCTTT	CSVERPGQYTEAFF
TRBD1	TRBV27	TRBJ2-5	.	TGTGCCAGCAGTCCAAGACAGGGGATTATGCCGAAGACCCAGTACTTC	CASSPRQGIMPKTQYF
.	TRBV5-1	TRBJ1-1	.	TGCGCCAGCAAGACCGGACTCGGGGACACTGAAGCTTTCTTT	CASKTGLGDTEAFF
TRBD1	TRBV6-5	TRBJ2-2	once	TGTGCCAGCAGTAATTCAGGGGGCAAAGTTGGGGAGCTGTTTTTT	CASSNSGGKVGELFF
.	TRBV2	TRBJ2-2	.	TGTGCCAGCAGTGAGGGCCTCTCCCTCGGCGGGGAGCTGTTTTTT	CASSEGLSLGGELFF
TRBD1	TRBV7-2	TRBJ2-7	.	TGTGCCAGCAGCTTCGGACAGGGGGGCAACGAGCAGTACTTC	CASSFGQGGNEQYF
TRBD2	TRBV28	TRBJ2-7	.	TGTGCCAGCAGTTTTGGCGGCGGGAGGGGGCACGAGCAGTACTTC	CASSFGGGRGHEQYF
.	TRBV7-2	TRBJ1-1	.	TGTGCCAGCAGCTACGACAGGACCTACACTGAAGCTTTCTTT	CASSYDRTYTEAFF
.	TRBV5-1	TRBJ2-1	.	TGCGCCAGCAGCTTGGGAGGCTACAATGAGCAGTTCTTC	CASSLGGYNEQFF
.	TRBV5-6	TRBJ1-1	few	TGTGCCAGCAGCTTATTTGGGACACAGAACACTGAAGCTTTCTTT	CASSLFGTQNTEAFF
TRBD1	TRBV4-1	TRBJ2-7	.	TGCGCCAGCAGCCAAGTGGTGACAGGGGCCGAGCAGTACTTC	CASSQVVTGAEQYF
TRBD1	TRBV30	TRBJ2-4	.	TGTGCCTGGAGTTCTTACAGGGGGCTAGCCAAAAACATTCAGTACTTC	CAWSSYRGLAKNIQYF
TRBD2	TRBV20-1	TRBJ2-5	.	TGCAGTGCTAGTCGGCAGCTTATGGGAGGGGAGACCCAGTACTTC	CSASRQLMGGETQYF
TRBD1	TRBV7-9	TRBJ2-5	.	TGTGCCAGCAGCTTATACGTACAGGGGGCAAGAGAGACCCAGTACTTC	CASSLYVQGARETQYF
TRBD1	TRBV19	TRBJ2-2	.	TGTGCCAGTAGTCCCCGGGACAGGGGCACCGGGGAGCTGTTTTTT	CASSPRDRGTGELFF
TRBD1	TRBV27	TRBJ1-1	.	TGTGCCAGCAGTCACGGGACAGGGATGAGTGAAGCTTTCTTT	CASSHGTGMSEAFF
TRBD1	TRBV10-1	TRBJ1-1	.	TGCGCCAGCAGTGGAAACAGGGGAGGCACTGAAGCTTTCTTT	CASSGNRGGTEAFF
TRBD2	TRBV18	TRBJ2-7	.	TGTGCCAGCTCACTTGTACCGGGACTAGCGGACTCCTACGAGCAGTACTTC	CASSLVPGLADSYEQYF
TRBD1	TRBV28	TRBJ1-5	few	TGTGCCAGCAGTTTACCTGGGACAGGGGGATGGCAGCCCCAGCATTTT	CASSLPGTGGWQPQHF